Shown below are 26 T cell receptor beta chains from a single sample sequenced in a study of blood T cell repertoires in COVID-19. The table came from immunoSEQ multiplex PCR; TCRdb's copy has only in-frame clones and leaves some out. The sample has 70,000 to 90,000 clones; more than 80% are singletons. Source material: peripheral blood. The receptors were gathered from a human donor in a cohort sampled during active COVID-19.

The chain's CDR3 is CASSISGVHTEAFF. The CDR3 DNA sequence: TGTGCCAGTAGTATTTCAGGGGTTCACACTGAAGCTTTCTTT. The genes are TRBV19 and TRBJ1-1; TRBD1 might be the D (6 bases). V lost 3 bases, J lost 3 bases, and 11 bases lay in between. The CDR3 is 14 amino acids. The germline V gene encodes CDR1 LNHDA and CDR2 SQIVND (reference sequence).

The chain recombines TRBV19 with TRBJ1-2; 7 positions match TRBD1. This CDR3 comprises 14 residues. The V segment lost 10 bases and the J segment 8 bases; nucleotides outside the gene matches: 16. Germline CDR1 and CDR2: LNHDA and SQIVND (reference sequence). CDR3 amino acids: CATRKPGTAAGYTF. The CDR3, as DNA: TGTGCCACCCGGAAGCCCGGGACAGCGGCCGGCTACACCTTC.

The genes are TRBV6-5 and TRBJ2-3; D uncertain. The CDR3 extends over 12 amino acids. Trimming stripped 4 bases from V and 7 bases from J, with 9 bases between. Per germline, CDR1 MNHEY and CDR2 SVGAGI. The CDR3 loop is CASSSHTNTQYF. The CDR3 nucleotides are TGTGCCAGCAGTTCCCACACGAATACGCAGTATTTT.

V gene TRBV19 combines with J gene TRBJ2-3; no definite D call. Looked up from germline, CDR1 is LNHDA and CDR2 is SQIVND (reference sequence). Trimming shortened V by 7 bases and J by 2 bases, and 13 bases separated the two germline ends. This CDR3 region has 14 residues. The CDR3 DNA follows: TGTGCCAGTAATCAATTCCATTTCACAGATACGCAGTATTTT. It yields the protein CASNQFHFTDTQYF.

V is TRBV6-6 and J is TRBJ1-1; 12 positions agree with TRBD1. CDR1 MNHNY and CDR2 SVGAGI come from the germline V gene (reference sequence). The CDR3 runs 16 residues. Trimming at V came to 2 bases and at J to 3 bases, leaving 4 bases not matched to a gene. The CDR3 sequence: CASSYGTGGAYTEAFF. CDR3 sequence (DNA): TGTGCCAGCAGTTACGGGACAGGGGGCGCATACACTGAAGCTTTCTTT.

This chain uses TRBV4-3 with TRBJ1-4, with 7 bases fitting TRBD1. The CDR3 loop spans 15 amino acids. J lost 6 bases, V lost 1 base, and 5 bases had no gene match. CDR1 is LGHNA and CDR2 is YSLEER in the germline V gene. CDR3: CASSQVEGADEKLFF. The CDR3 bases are TGCGCCAGCAGCCAAGTGGAGGGGGCGGATGAAAAACTGTTTTTT.

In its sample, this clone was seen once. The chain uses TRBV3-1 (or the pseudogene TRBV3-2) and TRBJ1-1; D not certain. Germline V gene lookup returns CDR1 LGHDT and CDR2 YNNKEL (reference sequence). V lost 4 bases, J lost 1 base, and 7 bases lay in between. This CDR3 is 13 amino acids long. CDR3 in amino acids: CASSLLGNTEAFF. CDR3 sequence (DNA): TGTGCCAGCAGCCTACTCGGGAACACTGAAGCTTTCTTT.

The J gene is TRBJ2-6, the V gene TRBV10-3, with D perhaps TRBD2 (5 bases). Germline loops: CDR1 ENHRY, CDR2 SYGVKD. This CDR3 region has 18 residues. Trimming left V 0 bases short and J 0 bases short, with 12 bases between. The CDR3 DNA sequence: TGTGCCATCAGTGAGTCTAGAGCTCTAGCCTCTGGGGCCAACGTCCTGACTTTC. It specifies CAISESRALASGANVLTF.

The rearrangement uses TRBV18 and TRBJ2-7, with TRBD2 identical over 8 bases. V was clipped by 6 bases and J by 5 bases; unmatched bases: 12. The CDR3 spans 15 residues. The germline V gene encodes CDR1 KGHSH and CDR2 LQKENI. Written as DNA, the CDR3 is TGTGCCAGCTCGAGTCCCGCGCGGGGGGACCACGAGCAGTACTTC. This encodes CASSSPARGDHEQYF.

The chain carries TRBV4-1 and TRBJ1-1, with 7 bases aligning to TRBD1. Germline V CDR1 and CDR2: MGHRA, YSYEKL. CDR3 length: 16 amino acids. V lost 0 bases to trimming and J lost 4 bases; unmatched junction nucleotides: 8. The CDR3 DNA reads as TGCGCCAGCAGCCAAGATGTAGGGGCAGGGGGCACTGAAGCTTTCTTT. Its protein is CASSQDVGAGGTEAFF.

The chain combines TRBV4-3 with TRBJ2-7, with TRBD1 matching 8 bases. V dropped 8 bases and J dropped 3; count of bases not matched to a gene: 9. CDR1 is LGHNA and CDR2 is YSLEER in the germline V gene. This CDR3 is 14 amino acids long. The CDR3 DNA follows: TGCGCCAGCTCAACCGGGACAGGCCTCTACGAGCAGTACTTC. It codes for CASSTGTGLYEQYF.

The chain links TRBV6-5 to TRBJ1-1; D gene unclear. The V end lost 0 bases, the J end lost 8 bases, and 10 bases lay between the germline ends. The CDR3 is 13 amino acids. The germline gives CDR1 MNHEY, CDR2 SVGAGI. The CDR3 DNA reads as TGTGCCAGCAGTTACTCGGGAGAGAGAGAAGCTTTCTTT. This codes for CASSYSGEREAFF.

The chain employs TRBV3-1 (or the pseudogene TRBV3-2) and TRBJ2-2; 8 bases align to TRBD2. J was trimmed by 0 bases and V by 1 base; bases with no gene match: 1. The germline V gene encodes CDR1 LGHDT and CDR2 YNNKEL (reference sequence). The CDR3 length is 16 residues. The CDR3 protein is CASSQGGGPNTGELFF. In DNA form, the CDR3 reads TGTGCCAGCAGCCAAGGCGGGGGGCCGAACACCGGGGAGCTGTTTTTT.

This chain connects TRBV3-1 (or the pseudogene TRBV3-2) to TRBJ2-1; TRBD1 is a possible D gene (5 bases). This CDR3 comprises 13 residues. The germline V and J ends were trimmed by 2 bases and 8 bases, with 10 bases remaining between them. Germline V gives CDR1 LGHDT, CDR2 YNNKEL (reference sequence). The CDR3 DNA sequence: TGTGCCAGCAGCCAAAGGGGAAGGGATGAGCAGTTCTTC. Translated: CASSQRGRDEQFF.

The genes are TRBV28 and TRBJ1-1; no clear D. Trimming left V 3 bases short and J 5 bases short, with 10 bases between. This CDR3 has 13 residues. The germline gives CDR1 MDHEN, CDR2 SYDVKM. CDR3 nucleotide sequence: TGTGCCAGCAGTTTCGAGGGTTGGACTGAAGCTTTCTTT. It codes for CASSFEGWTEAFF.

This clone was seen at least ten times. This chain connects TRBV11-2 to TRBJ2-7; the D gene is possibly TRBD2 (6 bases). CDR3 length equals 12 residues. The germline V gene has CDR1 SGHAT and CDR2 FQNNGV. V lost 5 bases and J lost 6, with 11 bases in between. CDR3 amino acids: CASSPLASEQYF. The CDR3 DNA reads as TGTGCCAGCAGCCCACTAGCATCCGAGCAGTACTTC.

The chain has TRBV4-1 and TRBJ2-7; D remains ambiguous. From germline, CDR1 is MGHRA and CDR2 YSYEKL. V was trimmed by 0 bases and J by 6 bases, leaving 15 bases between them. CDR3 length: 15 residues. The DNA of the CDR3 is TGCGCCAGCAGCCAAGAGAGTACGGTTTCGGGCGAGCAGTACTTC. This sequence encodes CASSQESTVSGEQYF.

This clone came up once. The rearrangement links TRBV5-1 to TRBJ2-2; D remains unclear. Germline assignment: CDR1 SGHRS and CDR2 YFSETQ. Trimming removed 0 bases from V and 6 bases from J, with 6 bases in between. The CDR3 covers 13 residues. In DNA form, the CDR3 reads TGCGCCAGCAGCTTGGGTGAGGCCGGGGAGCTGTTTTTT. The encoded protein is CASSLGEAGELFF.

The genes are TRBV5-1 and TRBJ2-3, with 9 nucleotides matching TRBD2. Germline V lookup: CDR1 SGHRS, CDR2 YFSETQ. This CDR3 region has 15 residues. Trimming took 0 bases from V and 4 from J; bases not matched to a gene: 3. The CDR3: CASSLERGAPDTQYF. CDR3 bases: TGCGCCAGCAGCTTGGAGCGGGGGGCCCCAGATACGCAGTATTTT.

The CDR3 DNA sequence: TGCGCCAGCAATACCGGGACTAGCGGACAAGAGACCCAGTACTTC. Its translation is CASNTGTSGQETQYF. The V gene is TRBV4-1, the J gene TRBJ2-5, with 11 bases fitting TRBD2. CDR1 and CDR2 from the germline V gene are MGHRA and YSYEKL. This CDR3 has 15 residues. The V and J ends lost 7 bases and 2 bases, in that order; junction bases with no gene match: 6.

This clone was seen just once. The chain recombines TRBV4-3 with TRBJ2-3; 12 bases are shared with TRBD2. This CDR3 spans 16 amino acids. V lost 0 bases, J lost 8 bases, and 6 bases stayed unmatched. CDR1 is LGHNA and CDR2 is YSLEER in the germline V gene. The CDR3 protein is CASSQELAGGHGTQYF. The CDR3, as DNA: TGCGCCAGCAGCCAAGAGCTAGCGGGGGGGCATGGTACGCAGTATTTT.

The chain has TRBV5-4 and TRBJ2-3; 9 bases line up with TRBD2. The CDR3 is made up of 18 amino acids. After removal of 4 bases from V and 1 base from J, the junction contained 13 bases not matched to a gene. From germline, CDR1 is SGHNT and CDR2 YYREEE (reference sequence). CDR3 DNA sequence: TGTGCCAGCAGCCAAATCGGGCGGGGGGGCGAGGGCACAGATACGCAGTATTTT. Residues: CASSQIGRGGEGTDTQYF.

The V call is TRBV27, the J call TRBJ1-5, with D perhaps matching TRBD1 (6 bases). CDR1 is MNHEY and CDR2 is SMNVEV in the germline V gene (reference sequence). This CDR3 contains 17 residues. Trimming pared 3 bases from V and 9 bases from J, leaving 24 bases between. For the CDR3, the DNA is TGTGCCAGCAGTTTTTTAGGCGGTGGGCAGGGGAGTGCGCCCCAGCATTTT. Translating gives CASSFLGGGQGSAPQHF.

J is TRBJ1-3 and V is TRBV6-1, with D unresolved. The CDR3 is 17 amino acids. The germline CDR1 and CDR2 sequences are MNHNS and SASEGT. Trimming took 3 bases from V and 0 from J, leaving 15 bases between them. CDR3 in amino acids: CASSDPMYGLSGNTIYF. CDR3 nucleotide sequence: TGTGCCAGCAGTGATCCCATGTATGGCCTCTCTGGAAACACCATATATTTT.

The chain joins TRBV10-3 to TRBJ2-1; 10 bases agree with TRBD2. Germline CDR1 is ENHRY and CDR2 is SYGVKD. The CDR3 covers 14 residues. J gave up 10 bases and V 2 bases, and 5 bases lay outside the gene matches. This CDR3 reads CAISEERGGGEQFF. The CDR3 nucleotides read TGTGCCATCAGTGAGGAGCGGGGGGGCGGGGAGCAGTTCTTC.

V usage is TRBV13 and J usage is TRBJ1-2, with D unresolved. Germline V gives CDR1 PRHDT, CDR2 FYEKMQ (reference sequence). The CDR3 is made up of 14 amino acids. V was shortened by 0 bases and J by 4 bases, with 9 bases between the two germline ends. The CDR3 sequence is CASSLGSAVYGYTF. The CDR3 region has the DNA TGTGCCAGCAGCTTAGGGTCAGCGGTCTATGGCTACACCTTC.